This T cell receptor beta chain was profiled in a study of cytomegalovirus exposure and HLA in healthy donors. PCR primers comprised 60 Vbeta and 13 Jbeta primers. The method was immunoSEQ multiplex PCR; TCRdb's version includes in-frame clones alone and lacks a portion of them. The sample lists 93,000 or so clones, roughly 80% occurring once. The CDR3 contains 13 residues. CDR1 is SGHVS, CDR2 FNYEAQ, per germline. Trimming shortened V by 6 bases and J by 5 bases, and 13 bases separated the two germline ends. The V and J genes are TRBV7-6 and TRBJ2-5, with D maybe TRBD1 (6 bases). Sequences were obtained from PBMCs. This TCR was sampled from a middle-aged man in good health and CMV-seropositive. The CDR3 DNA reads as TGTGCCAGCAGTATGAGGGGGTTGGAGACCCAGTACTTC. As protein: CASSMRGLETQYF.